Shown below are 7 T cell receptor beta chains from a single sample sequenced in a study of siplizumab effects on memory and regulatory T cells. Sequencing was performed with immunoSEQ multiplex PCR; in TCRdb, only in-frame clones are kept and a portion is missing. The repertoire consists of more than 95,000 clones, with about 94% occurring once and the leading ten covering approximately 0.58%. The sequenced sample consisted of Tregs sorted from blood. These receptors were collected from a human donor in good health.

This chain connects TRBV6-1 to TRBJ1-1; unclear D gene. The V gene's germline CDR1 is MNHNS and CDR2 SASEGT. The CDR3 length is 13 residues. Trimming took 4 bases from V and 1 from J, leaving 7 bases between them. CDR3 in DNA: TGTGCCAGCAGTGGGACTCCGAACACTGAAGCTTTCTTT. Protein: CASSGTPNTEAFF.

The rearrangement joins TRBV10-3 to TRBJ1-1, with D possibly TRBD1 on 5 matching bases. CDR1 and CDR2 (germline): ENHRY, SYGVKD. CDR3 length: 9 residues. The CDR3 protein is CRGNTEAFF. The CDR3 region has the DNA TGTAGGGGAAACACTGAAGCTTTCTTT.

The chain combines TRBV10-1 with TRBJ2-3, with TRBD2 matching over 8 bases. The junction had 12 bases not matched to a gene; V was cut back by 3 bases and J by 10 bases. CDR3 size: 15 residues. Per the germline V gene, CDR1 is WNHNN and CDR2 is SYGVQD (reference sequence). The CDR3 protein is CASSEGSGGRRAQYF. The CDR3 DNA is TGCGCCAGCAGTGAAGGTTCGGGGGGGCGGCGGGCGCAGTATTTT.

This clone occurred once. The chain combines TRBV19 with TRBJ1-2; D may be TRBD1 (6 bases). The CDR3 has 13 residues. Trimming took 4 bases from V and 4 from J, leaving 10 bases between them. Germline values: CDR1 LNHDA, CDR2 SQIVND (reference sequence). Written as DNA, the CDR3 is TGTGCCAGTAGTAACGGGGGCTCCTATGGCTACACCTTC. Translating gives CASSNGGSYGYTF.

The chain recombines TRBV9 with TRBJ2-7; either TRBD1 or TRBD2 may fit D (5 bases each). Trimming pared 0 bases from V and 2 bases from J, leaving 9 bases between. This CDR3 has 14 residues. CDR1 SGDLS and CDR2 YYNGEE come from the germline V gene. The CDR3 spells CASSVGGATYEQYF. DNA of the CDR3: TGTGCCAGCAGCGTAGGAGGGGCCACCTACGAGCAGTACTTC.

The J gene is TRBJ2-5, the V gene TRBV6-6; 14 bases line up with TRBD2. V shed 4 bases, J shed 5 bases, and the junction held 0 bases outside the gene matches. The germline gives CDR1 MNHNY, CDR2 SVGAGI (reference sequence). There are 14 residues in the CDR3. CDR3 region: CASSWTSGRETQYF. The CDR3 DNA reads as TGTGCCAGCAGTTGGACTAGCGGGAGGGAGACCCAGTACTTC.

The chain links TRBV5-6 to TRBJ2-7; TRBD1 agrees at 12 bases. The CDR3 consists of 13 residues. CDR1 is SGHDT, CDR2 YYEEEE, per germline. V was clipped by 3 bases and J by 6 bases; unmatched bases: 1. The CDR3 DNA is TGTGCCAGCAGCTGGGACAGGGGGCGCGAGCAGTACTTC. Protein: CASSWDRGREQYF. Filled out from reference TRBV5-6 and TRBJ2-7, the complete variable domain reads DAGVTQSPTHLIKTRGQQVTLRCSPKSGHDTVSWYQQALGQGPQFIFQYYEEEERQRGNFPDRFSGHQFPNYSSELNVNALLLGDSALYLCASSWDRGREQYFGPGTRLTVT.